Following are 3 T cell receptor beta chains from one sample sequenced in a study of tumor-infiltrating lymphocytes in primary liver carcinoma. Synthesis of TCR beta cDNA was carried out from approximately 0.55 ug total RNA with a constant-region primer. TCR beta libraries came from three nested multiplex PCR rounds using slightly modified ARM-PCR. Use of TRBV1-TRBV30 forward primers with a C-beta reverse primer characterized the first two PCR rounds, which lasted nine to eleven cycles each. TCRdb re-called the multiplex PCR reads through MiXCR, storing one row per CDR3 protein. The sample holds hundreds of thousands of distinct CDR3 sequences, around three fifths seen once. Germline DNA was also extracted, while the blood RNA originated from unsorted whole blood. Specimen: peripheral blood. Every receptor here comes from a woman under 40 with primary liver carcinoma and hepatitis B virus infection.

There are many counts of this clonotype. CDR3 amino acids: CASARDGMNTEAFF. In DNA, the CDR3 is TGTGCCAGCGCCCGGGACGGGATGAACACTGAAGCTTTCTTT. The V gene is TRBV11-3, the J gene TRBJ1-1; D perhaps matches TRBD1 (5 bases). CDR1 is SGHNT, CDR2 YENEEA, per germline. This CDR3 spans 14 amino acids. Trimming shortened V by 8 bases and J by 0 bases, and 13 bases separated the two germline ends.

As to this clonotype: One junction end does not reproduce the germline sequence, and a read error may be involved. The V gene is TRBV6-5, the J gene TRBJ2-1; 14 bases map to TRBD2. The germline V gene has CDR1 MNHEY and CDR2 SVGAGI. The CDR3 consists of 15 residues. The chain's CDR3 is CANSKGLAGANEQFF. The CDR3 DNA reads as TGTGCCAACAGTAAGGGACTAGCGGGAGCCAATGAGCAGTTCTTC.

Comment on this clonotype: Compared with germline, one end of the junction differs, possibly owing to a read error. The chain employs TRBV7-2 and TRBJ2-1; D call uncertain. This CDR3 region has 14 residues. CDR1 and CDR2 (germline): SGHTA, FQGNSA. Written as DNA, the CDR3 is TGTGCCAGCAGCTTTGGCTCGGCGACTTATGAGCAGCTCTTC. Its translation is CASSFGSATYEQLF.